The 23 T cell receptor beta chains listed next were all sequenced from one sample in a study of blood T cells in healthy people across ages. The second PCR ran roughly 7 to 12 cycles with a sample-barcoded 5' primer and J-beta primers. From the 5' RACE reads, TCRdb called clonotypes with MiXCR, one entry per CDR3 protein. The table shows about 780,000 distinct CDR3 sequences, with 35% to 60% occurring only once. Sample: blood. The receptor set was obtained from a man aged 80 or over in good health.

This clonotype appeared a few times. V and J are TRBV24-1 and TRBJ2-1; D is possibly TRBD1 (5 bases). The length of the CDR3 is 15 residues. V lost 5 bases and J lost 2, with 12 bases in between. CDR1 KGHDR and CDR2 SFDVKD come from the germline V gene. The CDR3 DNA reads TGTGCCACCAGTGTGGCAGGGCTGACCTACAATGAGCAGTTCTTC. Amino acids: CATSVAGLTYNEQFF.

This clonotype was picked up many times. The DNA of the CDR3 is TGTGCCAGCAGTTTATCTGGTCTGGGAGAGACCCAGTACTTC. Translated, it gives CASSLSGLGETQYF. This chain links TRBV12-3 or TRBV12-4 with TRBJ2-5, with unresolved D. V was clipped by 2 bases and J by 4 bases, with 11 bases between them. The CDR3 contains 14 residues.

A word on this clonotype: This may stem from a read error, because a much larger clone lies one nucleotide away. CDR3 sequence: CATSDARRGYTF. DNA for the CDR3: TGTGCCACCAGTGATGCACGGCGCGGCTACACCTTC. The chain joins TRBV24-1 to TRBJ1-2, with D uncertain. Germline loops: CDR1 KGHDR, CDR2 SFDVKD. The V gene lost 3 bases and the J gene lost 8 bases, with 9 bases spanning the gap. This CDR3 contains 12 residues.

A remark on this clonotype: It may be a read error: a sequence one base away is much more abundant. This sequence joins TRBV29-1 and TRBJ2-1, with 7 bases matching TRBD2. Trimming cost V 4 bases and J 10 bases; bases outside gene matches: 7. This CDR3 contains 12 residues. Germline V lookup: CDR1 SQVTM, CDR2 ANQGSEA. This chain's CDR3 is CSVGPGDYEQFF. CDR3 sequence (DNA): TGCAGCGTTGGACCCGGGGACTACGAGCAGTTCTTC.

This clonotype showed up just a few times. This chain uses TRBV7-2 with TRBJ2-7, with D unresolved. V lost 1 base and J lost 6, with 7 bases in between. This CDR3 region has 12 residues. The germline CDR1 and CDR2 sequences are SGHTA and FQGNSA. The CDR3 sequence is CASSLDWGEQYF. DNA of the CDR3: TGTGCCAGCAGCTTAGATTGGGGCGAGCAGTACTTC. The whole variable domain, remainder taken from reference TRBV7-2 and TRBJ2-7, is GAGVSQSPSNKVTEKGKDVELRCDPISGHTALYWYRQSLGQGLEFLIYFQGNSAPDKSGLPSDRFSAERTGGSVSTLTIQRTQQEDSAVYLCASSLDWGEQYFGPGTRLTVT.

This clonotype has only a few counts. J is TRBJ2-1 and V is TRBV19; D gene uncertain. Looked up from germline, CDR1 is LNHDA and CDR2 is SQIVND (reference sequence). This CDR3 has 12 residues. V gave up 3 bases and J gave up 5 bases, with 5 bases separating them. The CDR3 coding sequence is TGTGCCAGTAGTATTCCGAACAATGAGCAGTTCTTC. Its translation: CASSIPNNEQFF.

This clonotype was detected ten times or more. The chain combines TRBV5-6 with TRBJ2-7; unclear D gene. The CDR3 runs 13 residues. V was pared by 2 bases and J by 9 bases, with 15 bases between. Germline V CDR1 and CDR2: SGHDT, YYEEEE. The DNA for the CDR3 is TGTGCCAGCAGCTTCCGAGTTTCTTTGGTGCAGTACTTC. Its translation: CASSFRVSLVQYF.

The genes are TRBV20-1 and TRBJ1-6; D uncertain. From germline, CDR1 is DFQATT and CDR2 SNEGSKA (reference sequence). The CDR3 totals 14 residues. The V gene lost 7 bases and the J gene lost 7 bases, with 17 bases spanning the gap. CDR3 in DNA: TGCAGTGGCGGGCGGCACAGTGAGAATTCACCCCTCCACTTT. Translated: CSGGRHSENSPLHF.

The CDR3 bases are TGTGCCAGCAGTTTAGCGTTCCTAGCGAAGGAGCAGTACTTC. Protein product: CASSLAFLAKEQYF. The chain is built from TRBV12-3 or TRBV12-4 and TRBJ2-5; TRBD2 is a possible D gene (6 bases). The V and J ends lost 0 bases and 11 bases respectively, with 16 bases between them. This CDR3 is 14 amino acids long.

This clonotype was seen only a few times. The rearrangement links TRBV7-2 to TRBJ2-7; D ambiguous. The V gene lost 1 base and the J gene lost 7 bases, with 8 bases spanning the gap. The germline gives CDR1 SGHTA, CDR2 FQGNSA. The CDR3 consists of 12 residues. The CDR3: CASSLVGWEQYF. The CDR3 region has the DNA TGTGCCAGCAGCTTAGTCGGTTGGGAGCAGTACTTC.

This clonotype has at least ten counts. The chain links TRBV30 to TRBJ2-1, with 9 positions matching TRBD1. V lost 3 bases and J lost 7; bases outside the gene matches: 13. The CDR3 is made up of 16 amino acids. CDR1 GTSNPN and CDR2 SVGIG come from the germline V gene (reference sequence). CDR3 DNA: TGTGCCTGGAGGGGTCCGGGACAGGGTATTTATAATGAGCAGTTCTTC. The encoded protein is CAWRGPGQGIYNEQFF.

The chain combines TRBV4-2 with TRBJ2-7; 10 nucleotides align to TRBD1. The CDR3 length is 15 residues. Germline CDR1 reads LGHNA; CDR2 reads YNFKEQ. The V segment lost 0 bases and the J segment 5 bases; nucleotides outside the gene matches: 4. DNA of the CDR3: TGTGCCAGCAGCCAAGAGGGACAGGGGCACGACGAGCAGTACTTC. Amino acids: CASSQEGQGHDEQYF.

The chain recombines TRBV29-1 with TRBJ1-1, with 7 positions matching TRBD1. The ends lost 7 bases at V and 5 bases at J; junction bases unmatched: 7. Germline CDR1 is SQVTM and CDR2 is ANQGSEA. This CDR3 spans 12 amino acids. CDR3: CSADRAGTEAFF. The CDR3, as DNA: TGCAGCGCCGACAGGGCTGGGACTGAAGCTTTCTTT. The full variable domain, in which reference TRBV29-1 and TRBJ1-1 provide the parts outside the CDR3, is SAVISQKPSRDICQRGTSLTIQCQVDSQVTMMFWYRQQPGQSLTLIATANQGSEATYESGFVIDKFPISRPNLTFSTLTVSNMSPEDSSIYLCSADRAGTEAFFGQGTRLTVV.

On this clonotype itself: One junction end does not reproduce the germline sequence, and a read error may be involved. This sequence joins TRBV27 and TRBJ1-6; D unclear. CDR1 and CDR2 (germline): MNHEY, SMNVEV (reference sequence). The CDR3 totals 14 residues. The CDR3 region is CASNPGSYNSPLHF. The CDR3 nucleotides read TGTGCCAGCAACCCAGGCTCCTATAATTCGCCCCTCCACTTT.

The CDR3 nucleotides are TGTGCCAGCACCCACCCTAGCGGGAGCACGACGTACTTC. Its translation: CASTHPSGSTTYF. The chain has TRBV28 and TRBJ2-7; 10 bases match TRBD2. The CDR3 is 13 amino acids. Germline assignment: CDR1 MDHEN and CDR2 SYDVKM. With V trimmed by 7 bases and J by 12 bases, 12 bases remained unmatched.

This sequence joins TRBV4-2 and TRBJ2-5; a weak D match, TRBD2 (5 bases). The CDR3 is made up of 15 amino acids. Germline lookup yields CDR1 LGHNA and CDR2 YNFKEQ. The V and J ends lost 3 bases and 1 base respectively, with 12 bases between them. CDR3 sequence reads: CASSHLAGGQETQYF. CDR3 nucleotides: TGTGCCAGCAGCCACCTTGCGGGCGGCCAAGAGACCCAGTACTTC.

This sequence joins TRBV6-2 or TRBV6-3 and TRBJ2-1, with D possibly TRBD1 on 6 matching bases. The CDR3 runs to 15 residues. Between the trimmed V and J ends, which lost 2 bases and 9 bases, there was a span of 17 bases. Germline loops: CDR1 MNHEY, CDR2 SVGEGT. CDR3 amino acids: CASSYPLRGLSEQFF. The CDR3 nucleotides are TGTGCCAGCAGTTACCCTTTGAGGGGGTTGAGTGAGCAGTTCTTC.

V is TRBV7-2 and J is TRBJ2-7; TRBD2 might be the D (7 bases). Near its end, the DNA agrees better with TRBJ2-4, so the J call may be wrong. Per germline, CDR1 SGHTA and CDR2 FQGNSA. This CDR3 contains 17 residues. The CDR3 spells CASSSRGGQANSGIQYF. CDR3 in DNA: TGTGCCAGCAGCTCTAGGGGGGGGCAGGCAAATTCCGGCATTCAGTACTTC.

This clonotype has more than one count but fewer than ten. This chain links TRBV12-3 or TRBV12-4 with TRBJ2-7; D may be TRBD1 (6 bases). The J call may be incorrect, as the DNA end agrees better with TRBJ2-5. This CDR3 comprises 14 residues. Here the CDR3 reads CASSFGRGAETQYF. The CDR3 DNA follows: TGTGCCAGCAGTTTCGGCAGGGGCGCGGAGACCCAGTACTTC.

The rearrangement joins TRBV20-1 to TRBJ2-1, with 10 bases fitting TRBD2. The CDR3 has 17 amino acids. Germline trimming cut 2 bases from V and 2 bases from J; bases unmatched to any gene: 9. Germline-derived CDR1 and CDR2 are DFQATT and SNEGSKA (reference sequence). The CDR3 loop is CSARPIVTSGPYNEQFF. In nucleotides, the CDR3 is TGCAGTGCTAGACCTATTGTGACTAGCGGGCCCTACAATGAGCAGTTCTTC.

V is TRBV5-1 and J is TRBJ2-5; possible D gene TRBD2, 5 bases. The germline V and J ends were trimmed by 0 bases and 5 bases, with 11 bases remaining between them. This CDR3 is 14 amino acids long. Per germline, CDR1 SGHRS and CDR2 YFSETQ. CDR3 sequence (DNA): TGCGCCAGCAGCTTGGAAGGGAGTAAGGAGACCCAGTACTTC. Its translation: CASSLEGSKETQYF.

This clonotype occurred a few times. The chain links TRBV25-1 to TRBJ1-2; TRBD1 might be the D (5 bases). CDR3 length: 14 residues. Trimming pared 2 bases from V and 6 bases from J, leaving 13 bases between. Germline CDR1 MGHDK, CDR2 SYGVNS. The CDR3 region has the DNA TGTGCCAGCAGTGAACCCGGCAGGGAGGATGGCTACACCTTC. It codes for CASSEPGREDGYTF.

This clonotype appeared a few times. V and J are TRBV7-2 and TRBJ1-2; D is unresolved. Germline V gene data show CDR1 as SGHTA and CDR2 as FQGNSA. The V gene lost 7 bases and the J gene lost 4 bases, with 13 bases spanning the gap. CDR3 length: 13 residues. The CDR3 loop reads CASTVEAVYGYTF. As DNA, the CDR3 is TGTGCCAGCACCGTAGAGGCGGTCTATGGCTACACCTTC.